Shown below are 19 T cell receptor beta chains from a single sample sequenced in a study of T-cell memory formation after mild COVID-19. TCRdb re-analysed the 5' RACE reads in MiXCR, keeping a single row per CDR3 protein. The sample yields 95,000 to 120,000 distinct CDR3 sequences, over 15% seen once. Sequenced: PBMCs or a T cell subset sorted from them (not recorded which). The receptors come from a young man who had mild COVID-19 (a few samples of this study predate the infection). Cell type and time point are not known.

The chain has TRBV6-6 and TRBJ1-1, with TRBD1 identical over 7 bases. Germline CDR1 and CDR2: MNHNY and SVGAGI (reference sequence). The CDR3 runs to 13 residues. With 7 bases clipped from V and 4 bases from J, the junction kept 6 bases outside the gene matches. CDR3 nucleotide sequence: TGTGCCAGCACAAGGACAGGAGGCACTGAAGCTTTCTTT. Protein: CASTRTGGTEAFF.

This rearrangement joins TRBV24-1 to TRBJ2-1; maybe TRBD2 (5 bases). Germline values: CDR1 KGHDR, CDR2 SFDVKD. V was clipped by 1 base and J by 6 bases, with 6 bases between them. CDR3 length equals 13 residues. Here the CDR3 DNA reads TGTGCCACCAGTGATTTTGCGGGCAATGAGCAGTTCTTC. This encodes CATSDFAGNEQFF.

This clonotype was seen more than once but under ten times. The chain employs TRBV7-9 and TRBJ1-2; TRBD1 is a possible D gene (6 bases). Germline V lookup: CDR1 SEHNR, CDR2 FQNEAQ (reference sequence). The CDR3 is made up of 12 amino acids. V was clipped by 0 bases and J by 8 bases, with 7 bases between them. As DNA, the CDR3 is TGTGCCAGCAGCTTAGCCGGACAGGGCTACACCTTC. It is translated as CASSLAGQGYTF.

The V and J genes are TRBV6-2 or TRBV6-3 and TRBJ2-7, with D perhaps given as TRBD1 or TRBD2 (6 bases each). The germline gives CDR1 MNHEY, CDR2 SVGEGT. The CDR3 sequence is 18 residues long. The CDR3 sequence is CASFSGRQPRRGVYEQHV. In DNA form, the CDR3 reads TGTGCCAGCTTCTCGGGGCGGCAACCTCGTAGGGGGGTCTACGAGCAGCACGTC.

The chain employs TRBV11-2 and TRBJ1-5, with D possibly matching TRBD1 (6 bases). The V and J ends lost 0 bases and 1 base respectively, with 10 bases between them. This CDR3 spans 16 amino acids. Germline CDR1 SGHAT, CDR2 FQNNGV. CDR3 region: CASSLEGGQSNQPQHF. Written as DNA, the CDR3 is TGTGCCAGCAGCTTAGAAGGGGGGCAGAGCAATCAGCCCCAGCATTTT.

There are many counts of this clonotype. The genes are TRBV7-9 and TRBJ2-7, with 7 bases that match TRBD1. CDR3 size: 15 residues. Germline values: CDR1 SEHNR, CDR2 FQNEAQ (reference sequence). The ends lost 5 bases at V and 2 bases at J; junction bases unmatched: 9. The CDR3 sequence is CASSLLRGPTYEQYF. The CDR3 bases are TGTGCCAGCAGCCTGCTGAGGGGGCCTACCTACGAGCAGTACTTC.

This clonotype was detected only a few times. This rearrangement joins TRBV9 to TRBJ2-2; no clear D gene. Between the trimmed V and J ends, which lost 0 bases and 7 bases, there was a span of 1 base. In germline, CDR1 is SGDLS, CDR2 YYNGEE. This CDR3 is 11 amino acids long. The CDR3: CASSVDGELFF. The CDR3 DNA reads as TGTGCCAGCAGCGTAGACGGGGAGCTGTTTTTT.

V usage is TRBV28 and J usage is TRBJ1-5, with D unclear. Trimming left V 6 bases short and J 12 bases short, with 15 bases between. Per germline, CDR1 MDHEN and CDR2 SYDVKM. The CDR3 loop spans 12 amino acids. The CDR3 loop is CASSQDRSVQHF. CDR3 coding DNA: TGTGCCAGCAGCCAGGACCGCTCCGTCCAGCATTTT.

The chain is built from TRBV5-1 and TRBJ2-1; D is tentatively TRBD1 or TRBD2 (5 bases each). The CDR3 runs 14 residues. CDR1 is SGHRS, CDR2 YFSETQ, per germline. Trimming left V 2 bases short and J 9 bases short, with 15 bases between. The CDR3 coding sequence is TGCGCCAGCAGCTTACTGGGCAGGGAGCTTGAGCAGTTCTTC. As protein: CASSLLGRELEQFF.

This clonotype was seen a handful of times. The chain carries TRBV19 and TRBJ1-5; no clear D gene. Germline CDR1 is LNHDA and CDR2 is SQIVND (reference sequence). V lost 3 bases, J lost 4 bases, and 4 bases lay in between. The CDR3 contains 12 residues. CDR3 loop: CASSMGNQPQHF. The CDR3 bases are TGTGCCAGTAGTATGGGAAATCAGCCCCAGCATTTT.

This clonotype was detected a few times. The rearrangement links TRBV5-1 to TRBJ1-2; TRBD1 agrees at 9 bases. V shed 0 bases, J shed 7 bases, and the junction held 13 bases outside the gene matches. The CDR3 sequence is 17 residues long. The germline gives CDR1 SGHRS, CDR2 YFSETQ. DNA of the CDR3: TGCGCCAGCAGCTTGGCCGGGACAGGGTTGTGGATCGGTGGCTACACCTTC. This gives the protein CASSLAGTGLWIGGYTF.

The chain couples TRBV12-3 or TRBV12-4 to TRBJ2-5, with D uncertain. The V and J ends lost 2 bases and 6 bases respectively, with 7 bases between them. This CDR3 region has 12 residues. The chain's CDR3 is CASSLPSQTQYF. The CDR3 DNA reads TGTGCCAGCAGTTTACCCTCCCAGACCCAGTACTTC.

The chain uses TRBV5-6 and TRBJ2-5; D not certain. V lost 4 bases and J lost 2, with 15 bases in between. The CDR3 loop spans 15 amino acids. Looked up from germline, CDR1 is SGHDT and CDR2 is YYEEEE. CDR3 DNA: TGTGCCAGCAGCGCCGAGAGGAATATACAAGAGACCCAGTACTTC. Translation gives CASSAERNIQETQYF.

The V call is TRBV7-2, the J call TRBJ2-1; 16 nucleotides agree with TRBD2. Trimming at V came to 0 bases and at J to 12 bases, leaving 5 bases not matched to a gene. The CDR3 has 16 residues. CDR1 is SGHTA and CDR2 is FQGNSA in the germline V gene. The chain's CDR3 is CASSLAGTSGGGPQFF. As DNA, the CDR3 is TGTGCCAGCAGCTTAGCCGGGACTAGCGGGGGGGGCCCGCAGTTCTTC. The whole variable domain, remainder taken from reference TRBV7-2 and TRBJ2-1, is GAGVSQSPSNKVTEKGKDVELRCDPISGHTALYWYRQSLGQGLEFLIYFQGNSAPDKSGLPSDRFSAERTGGSVSTLTIQRTQQEDSAVYLCASSLAGTSGGGPQFFGPGTRLTVL.

This chain connects TRBV5-1 to TRBJ2-1; 9 bases align to TRBD2. With 4 bases clipped from V and 6 bases from J, the junction kept 11 bases outside the gene matches. The CDR3 is 16 residues long. Per the germline V gene, CDR1 is SGHRS and CDR2 is YFSETQ. CDR3 sequence: CASSATISGRTNEQFF. The CDR3 coding sequence is TGCGCCAGCAGCGCCACCATCAGCGGGAGGACCAATGAGCAGTTCTTC.

This clonotype was observed a few times. The V call is TRBV7-8, the J call TRBJ2-7, with D possibly matching TRBD2 (7 bases). The germline gives CDR1 SGHVS, CDR2 FQNEAQ. The V end lost 1 base, the J end lost 5 bases, and 12 bases lay between the germline ends. The CDR3 consists of 14 residues. The DNA for the CDR3 is TGTGCCAGCAGCTTAGTGGGGGGGGGCCACGAGCAGTACGTC. Translating gives CASSLVGGGHEQYV.

This clonotype was seen at least ten times. The CDR3: CASSLSGTTGELFF. The CDR3 coding sequence is TGTGCCAGCAGCTTATCGGGGACCACCGGGGAGCTGTTTTTT. J is TRBJ2-2 and V is TRBV7-3, with D tentatively TRBD1 or TRBD2 (5 bases each). CDR3 size: 14 residues. CDR1 and CDR2 from the germline V gene are SGHTA and FQGTGA. Trimming removed 2 bases from V and 4 bases from J, with 8 bases in between.

This clonotype was observed a few times. The V call is TRBV7-9, the J call TRBJ2-6, with a weak D call TRBD1 (6 bases). Germline V gene lookup returns CDR1 SEHNR and CDR2 FQNEAQ (reference sequence). The ends were cut back, 1 base at V and 0 bases at J, with 10 bases in the middle. CDR3 size: 17 residues. The CDR3 sequence is CASSLGRGSSGANVLTF. The CDR3 DNA is TGTGCCAGCAGCTTAGGCAGGGGCAGCTCTGGGGCCAACGTCCTGACTTTC.

This clonotype was seen only a few times. The DNA for the CDR3 is TGCGCCAGCAGCTTGGCCTGGCAAGAGACCCAGTACTTC. Translated, it gives CASSLAWQETQYF. The chain has TRBV5-1 and TRBJ2-5; D is uncertain. V was pared by 0 bases and J by 2 bases, with 5 bases between. The CDR3 is 13 residues long. In germline, CDR1 is SGHRS, CDR2 YFSETQ. Based on the CDR3 plus reference TRBV5-1 and TRBJ2-5, the full variable domain is KAGVTQTPRYLIKTRGQQVTLSCSPISGHRSVSWYQQTPGQGLQFLFEYFSETQRNKGNFPGRFSGRQFSNSRSEMNVSTLELGDSALYLCASSLAWQETQYFGPGTRLLVL.